The T cell receptor beta chain described here comes from a study of CD8 T cells in Susac syndrome. Multiple sclerosis controls were treatment-naive patients with stable or active relapsing-remitting disease. cDNA came from roughly 0.47 to 1 ug RNA primed by random hexamers. The CDR3 of TCR beta was amplified by immunoSEQ multiplex PCR across 54 Vbeta and 13 Jbeta. TCRdb re-called the immunoSEQ multiplex PCR reads with MiXCR, one entry per CDR3 protein. This sample has approximately 130,000 distinct CDR3 sequences; approximately 89% occur once, and the top ten carry over 0.2%. This clonotype was sampled from a human donor with multiple sclerosis. Sequenced material: CD8+ T cells from PBMCs.

CDR3 residues: CSASRAGTSGIRGETQYF. CDR3 DNA: TGCAGTGCTAGTCGGGCCGGGACTAGCGGGATCCGGGGAGAGACCCAGTACTTC. The chain uses TRBV20-1 and TRBJ2-5; 13 nucleotides align to TRBD2. The CDR3 totals 18 residues. From germline, CDR1 is DFQATT and CDR2 SNEGSKA (reference sequence). The V segment lost 3 bases and the J segment 4 bases; nucleotides outside the gene matches: 14.